The T cell receptor beta chain under discussion was sequenced for a study of blood T cell repertoires in COVID-19. Assay: immunoSEQ multiplex PCR; the TCRdb copy retains only in-frame clones and omits some. The sample records approximately 260,000 clones, nearly 90% being singletons. The ends lost 5 bases at V and 0 bases at J; junction bases unmatched: 7. Germline V lookup: CDR1 GTSNPN, CDR2 SVGIG (reference sequence). CDR3 length: 15 amino acids. The sequence was obtained from a woman between 55 and 75 years old who had recovered from COVID-19. Sequencing was carried out using PBMCs or T cells enriched from blood (not recorded which). This rearrangement joins TRBV30 to TRBJ1-3; 7 nucleotides match TRBD1. The CDR3 region has the DNA TGTGCCTGGTCGAGGGACAGTTACTCTGGAAACACCATATATTTT. Residues: CAWSRDSYSGNTIYF.